This T cell receptor beta chain was identified during a study of cytomegalovirus exposure and HLA in healthy donors. This clone has only a few counts. PCR used 60 Vbeta primers and 13 Jbeta primers. Some clones are missing from TCRdb's copy, which holds only in-frame ones; the method was immunoSEQ multiplex PCR. The data contain about 99,000 clones, around 9.1% of them seen just once; the ten biggest clones take up around 5.9%. Germline CDR1 and CDR2: LGHNA and YSLEER. V trimming: 5 bases; J trimming: 9 bases; junction bases outside the gene matches: 10. The CDR3 covers 16 residues. The sequenced sample was PBMCs. V gene TRBV4-3 combines with J gene TRBJ2-1, with TRBD2 matching over 13 bases. The receptor was isolated from a man in his forties in good health and CMV-seropositive. CDR3 DNA sequence: TGCGCCAGCAGCTGGACCGTGGGACTAGCGGGATTTGAGCAGTTCTTC. It translates to CASSWTVGLAGFEQFF.